The T cell receptor (beta chain) under discussion was sequenced for a study of OX40 agonist ivuxolimab in advanced cancers. Whole-study findings and limits: Average numbers of expanded clones were greater in CD8+ T cells than in CD4+. There were also nonresponders showing low normalized T-cell clonal expansion.

Produced via immunoSEQ multiplex PCR; TCRdb's table is partial and in-frame only. The sample yields 60,000 to 75,000 clones, about 91% seen once. The CDR3 is 10 residues long. V was clipped by 6 bases and J by 4 bases, with 3 bases between them. Germline V gives CDR1 WSHSY, CDR2 SAAADI. With respect to this clone: Its specificity is not known.

The J gene is TRBJ2-5, the V gene TRBV10-2; D gene unclear. The TCR comes from an adult with an advanced solid tumor such as melanoma, head and neck, liver or kidney cancer. The sample in question was CD4+ or CD8+ T cells sorted from blood, obtained in a trial of the OX40 agonist ivuxolimab. CDR3: CASRGETQYF. The CDR3 coding sequence is TGCGCCAGCAGGGGAGAGACCCAGTACTTC.